This entry lists 13 T cell receptor beta chains sequenced from one sample in a study of blood T cell repertoires in COVID-19 (dated by TCRdb to 2020 to 2021). Receptors were amplified or captured by the immunoSEQ multiplex PCR assay. Entries here come from immuneACCESS through TCRdb and include only in-frame sequences with V and J called. Some clones fail to appear in such tables; in the studies checked, an unresolved V gene covers under half of the shortfall, and the cause of the remainder is unknown. The sample table holds about 250,000 clones, of which nearly 90% were seen once. 4% to 5% of the sample goes to the ten largest clones. Source material: peripheral blood. Every receptor here comes from a woman aged 40 to 55 who had recovered from COVID-19.

This clone was counted a few times. The V call is TRBV4-3, the J call TRBJ2-2, with 9 bases lining up with TRBD2. The ends lost 3 bases at V and 2 bases at J; junction bases unmatched: 4. Per the germline V gene, CDR1 is LGHNA and CDR2 is YSLEER. The CDR3 is 16 residues long. Here the CDR3 DNA reads TGCGCCAGCAGCCATGCTAGCGGGGTTAACACCGGGGAGCTGTTTTTT. It yields the protein CASSHASGVNTGELFF.

This clone was recorded only once. V usage is TRBV10-2 and J usage is TRBJ2-7; D is perhaps TRBD2 (5 bases). The germline V gene has CDR1 WSHSY and CDR2 SAAADI. V dropped 5 bases and J dropped 0 bases, with 8 bases sitting between them. This CDR3 has 13 residues. CDR3 protein: CASSPGNSYEQYF. In DNA form, the CDR3 reads TGCGCCAGCAGTCCCGGGAACTCCTACGAGCAGTACTTC.

V gene TRBV18 combines with J gene TRBJ2-7, with 13 bases matching TRBD2. Germline V gene sequence: CDR1 KGHSH, CDR2 LQKENI. Trimming cost V 5 bases and J 6 bases; bases outside gene matches: 4. The CDR3 spans 14 residues. The CDR3 nucleotides read TGTGCCAGCTCAGACGGACTAGCGGGAGCCGAGCAGTACGTC. Translation gives CASSDGLAGAEQYV.

This chain connects TRBV9 to TRBJ2-1; 9 bases are a match to TRBD2. Germline V gene data show CDR1 as SGDLS and CDR2 as YYNGEE. V gave up 0 bases and J gave up 9 bases; unmatched junction bases: 16. This CDR3 has 18 amino acids. CDR3 protein: CASSVGVWREGQLGEQFF. Written as DNA, the CDR3 is TGTGCCAGCAGCGTAGGGGTCTGGCGGGAGGGCCAACTTGGTGAGCAGTTCTTC.

The chain recombines TRBV18 with TRBJ2-1; 12 positions match TRBD2. Germline lookup yields CDR1 KGHSH and CDR2 LQKENI. The J segment lost 10 bases and the V segment lost 4 bases, leaving 5 bases of the junction unmatched. The CDR3 is 14 residues long. This CDR3 reads CASSLTSGGPEQFF. CDR3 coding DNA: TGTGCCAGCTCACTAACTAGCGGGGGGCCGGAGCAGTTCTTC.

The chain recombines TRBV2 with TRBJ1-1, with TRBD1 matching over 9 bases. The CDR3 runs 15 residues. CDR1 and CDR2 from the germline V gene are SNHLY and FYNNEI. V was pared by 4 bases and J by 6 bases, with 9 bases of the junction left unmatched. CDR3 in amino acids: CASSADRGGFAEAFF. The CDR3 nucleotides are TGTGCCAGCAGTGCGGACAGGGGAGGTTTTGCTGAAGCTTTCTTT.

The rearrangement joins TRBV10-3 to TRBJ1-2, with TRBD1 as a possible D gene (6 bases). Trimming pared 6 bases from V and 4 bases from J, leaving 15 bases between. Germline V gene lookup returns CDR1 ENHRY and CDR2 SYGVKD. This CDR3 is built from 14 residues. The CDR3 nucleotides are TGTGCCATCAGCCAACCACAGGGAAGCTATGGCTACACCTTC. Protein: CAISQPQGSYGYTF.

The chain employs TRBV24-1 and TRBJ2-5; D possibly corresponds to TRBD2 (6 bases). V was clipped by 0 bases and J by 5 bases, with 15 bases between them. Per germline, CDR1 KGHDR and CDR2 SFDVKD. This CDR3 is 16 amino acids long. The CDR3 region has the DNA TGTGCCACCAGTGATTTGGGAGGGGCGCGGTCCGAGACCCAGTACTTC. Its translation is CATSDLGGARSETQYF.

V and J are TRBV5-4 and TRBJ2-1, with 7 bases aligning to TRBD2. The V gene end was trimmed by 1 base and the J gene end by 6 bases; junction bases not matched to a gene: 7. The CDR3 totals 15 residues. Germline V lookup: CDR1 SGHNT, CDR2 YYREEE (reference sequence). CDR3 region: CASSLRLAESNEQFF. CDR3 nucleotide sequence: TGTGCCAGCAGCTTGAGGCTAGCGGAAAGCAATGAGCAGTTCTTC.

The table lists this clone with a count of one. The CDR3 region is CASSFAADTQYF. The CDR3 nucleotides read TGTGCCAGCAGTTTCGCAGCAGATACGCAGTATTTT. The chain has TRBV28 and TRBJ2-3; D is uncertain. This CDR3 is built from 12 residues. V lost 3 bases and J 4 bases, leaving 5 bases between the germline ends. From germline, CDR1 is MDHEN and CDR2 SYDVKM.

V gene TRBV11-2 combines with J gene TRBJ2-1; 12 bases align to TRBD2. Germline-derived CDR1 and CDR2 are SGHAT and FQNNGV. This CDR3 comprises 17 residues. Germline trimming cut 1 base from V and 7 bases from J; bases unmatched to any gene: 8. The CDR3 is CASSLGAGLAGGNEQFF. For the CDR3, the DNA is TGTGCCAGCAGCTTAGGAGCCGGGCTAGCGGGGGGGAATGAGCAGTTCTTC.

The chain links TRBV7-2 to TRBJ1-6, with D possibly being TRBD1 (6 bases). The length of the CDR3 is 16 residues. V was shortened by 3 bases and J by 0 bases, with 9 bases between the two germline ends. CDR1 and CDR2 (germline): SGHTA, FQGNSA. As DNA, the CDR3 is TGTGCCAGCAGCTTTACAGGGACCTCCTATAATTCACCCCTCCACTTT. Its translation is CASSFTGTSYNSPLHF.

The chain carries TRBV7-9 and TRBJ2-7; tentative D call: TRBD1 (6 bases). Trimming left V 3 bases short and J 1 base short, with 10 bases between. The CDR3 is made up of 14 amino acids. The germline CDR1 and CDR2 sequences are SEHNR and FQNEAQ (reference sequence). In DNA form, the CDR3 reads TGTGCCAGCAGCTTTGACAGGTGGTCCTACGAGCAGTACTTC. Protein product: CASSFDRWSYEQYF.